The 23 T cell receptor beta chains reported below all come from one sample, sequenced in a study of control samples from healthy donors and cancer patients. Assay: immunoSEQ multiplex PCR; the TCRdb copy retains only in-frame clones and omits some. The sample consists of around 51,000 clones, roughly 80% of them appearing once. The sequenced material came from blood. These receptors came from a man aged 65-85 years in good health.

Only a few counts were recorded for this clone. This chain links TRBV7-9 with TRBJ1-1; D is uncertain. Trimming took off 1 base at V and 1 base at J, with 10 bases between the two ends. Germline loops: CDR1 SEHNR, CDR2 FQNEAQ (reference sequence). This CDR3 region has 15 residues. The DNA for the CDR3 is TGTGCCAGCAGCTTAGGACGGATGCGGAACACTGAAGCTTTCTTT. Translation gives CASSLGRMRNTEAFF.

This chain connects TRBV7-2 to TRBJ1-5, with no clear D. Per the germline V gene, CDR1 is SGHTA and CDR2 is FQGNSA. The CDR3 totals 13 residues. Trimming left V 2 bases short and J 6 bases short, with 8 bases between. The CDR3: CASSLSSAQPQHF. The CDR3 DNA reads as TGTGCCAGCAGCTTATCTTCTGCTCAGCCCCAGCATTTT.

The V and J genes are TRBV7-9 and TRBJ1-2; D is unclear. The CDR3 contains 10 residues. Trimming cost V 6 bases and J 7 bases, with 6 bases left between them. Germline values: CDR1 SEHNR, CDR2 FQNEAQ (reference sequence). Here the CDR3 DNA reads TGTGCCAGCAGTTCCCTTGGCTACACCTTC. Its translation is CASSSLGYTF.

The chain links TRBV9 to TRBJ1-3, with TRBD1 as a possible D gene (5 bases). This CDR3 has 15 residues. The V end was cut by 3 bases, the J end by 4 bases, with 14 bases between. Germline loops: CDR1 SGDLS, CDR2 YYNGEE. CDR3 nucleotides: TGTGCCAGCAGCGGCTGGGGGGGGTCCGGAAACACCATATATTTT. Translation: CASSGWGGSGNTIYF.

The rearrangement joins TRBV5-8 to TRBJ1-1; no clear D gene. Germline CDR1 is SGHTS and CDR2 is YDEGEE. V lost 3 bases and J 5 bases, leaving 14 bases between the germline ends. The CDR3 loop spans 14 amino acids. The CDR3 here is CASSSERTVTEAFF. CDR3 DNA sequence: TGTGCCAGCAGCTCTGAGAGGACCGTGACTGAAGCTTTCTTT.

The gene calls are TRBV18 and TRBJ1-1; TRBD1 might be the D (6 bases). This CDR3 contains 17 residues. Trimming removed 5 bases from V and 3 bases from J, with 22 bases in between. The germline V gene has CDR1 KGHSH and CDR2 LQKENI. CDR3 sequence: CASSVSGQHLWDTEAFF. CDR3 in DNA: TGTGCCAGCTCAGTTTCGGGACAACATCTATGGGACACTGAAGCTTTCTTT.

The chain joins TRBV19 to TRBJ2-6; 7 bases agree with TRBD1. Per the germline V gene, CDR1 is LNHDA and CDR2 is SQIVND (reference sequence). This CDR3 comprises 16 residues. V was pared by 7 bases and J by 2 bases, with 8 bases of the junction left unmatched. The chain's CDR3 is CASITGATTGANVLTF. The CDR3 nucleotides are TGTGCCAGTATAACAGGGGCCACCACTGGGGCCAACGTCCTGACTTTC. The full variable domain, its missing parts supplied by reference TRBV19 and TRBJ2-6, is DGGITQSPKYLFRKEGQNVTLSCEQNLNHDAMYWYRQDPGQGLRLIYYSQIVNDFQKGDIAEGYSVSREKKESFPLTVTSAQKNPTAFYLCASITGATTGANVLTFGAGSRLTVL.

This chain links TRBV28 with TRBJ1-3; perhaps TRBD1 as D (6 bases). The V end was cut by 6 bases, the J end by 0 bases, with 15 bases between. The CDR3 has 16 residues. Germline V gene sequence: CDR1 MDHEN, CDR2 SYDVKM. Here the CDR3 reads CASSPGQLRSGNTIYF. CDR3 DNA sequence: TGTGCCAGCAGCCCTGGACAGCTTCGCTCTGGAAACACCATATATTTT.

The chain has TRBV7-9 and TRBJ2-1; 7 nucleotides align to TRBD2. Germline values: CDR1 SEHNR, CDR2 FQNEAQ (reference sequence). V trimming: 2 bases; J trimming: 14 bases; junction bases outside the gene matches: 3. The CDR3 sequence is 11 residues long. CDR3 coding DNA: TGTGCCAGCAGCTTAAGCGGGGTAGAGTTCTTC. The encoded protein is CASSLSGVEFF.

This clone was recorded once. This chain uses TRBV7-2 with TRBJ2-1, with D maybe TRBD1 (5 bases). The V and J ends lost 1 base and 7 bases respectively, with 8 bases between them. The CDR3 totals 13 residues. From germline, CDR1 is SGHTA and CDR2 FQGNSA. CDR3 protein: CASSLDRLNEQFF. The CDR3 DNA reads TGTGCCAGCAGCTTAGACAGGCTAAATGAGCAGTTCTTC.

This chain joins TRBV24-1 and TRBJ2-5; 12 bases align to TRBD2. The CDR3 contains 16 residues. The junction had 5 bases not matched to a gene; V was cut back by 3 bases and J by 4 bases. Germline lookup yields CDR1 KGHDR and CDR2 SFDVKD. The CDR3 region has the DNA TGTGCCACCAGTGATCCCCTAGCGGGGGGGGGAGAGACCCAGTACTTC. Translated: CATSDPLAGGGETQYF.

J is TRBJ2-2 and V is TRBV12-5; no clear D gene. This CDR3 contains 13 residues. Per the germline V gene, CDR1 is LGHNT and CDR2 is FRNRAP. V was shortened by 5 bases and J by 4 bases, with 8 bases between the two germline ends. CDR3 coding DNA: TGTGCTAGTGGTAGGGCTGGCACCGGGGAGCTGTTTTTT. It is translated as CASGRAGTGELFF.

This chain uses TRBV28 with TRBJ1-5; D uncertain. This CDR3 contains 12 residues. The V end was cut by 6 bases, the J end by 5 bases, with 8 bases between. Germline CDR1 reads MDHEN; CDR2 reads SYDVKM. Here the CDR3 DNA reads TGTGCCAGCAGCCCAATTCATCAGCCCCAGCATTTT. It codes for CASSPIHQPQHF.

This chain links TRBV6-4 with TRBJ2-2, with 8 bases fitting TRBD1. CDR1 is MRHNA and CDR2 is SNTAGT in the germline V gene. This CDR3 contains 15 residues. Trimming took 6 bases from V and 2 from J; bases not matched to a gene: 5. Written as DNA, the CDR3 is TGTGCCAGCAGCCCGGGACAGGATAACACCGGGGAGCTGTTTTTT. It codes for CASSPGQDNTGELFF.

The rearrangement uses TRBV14 and TRBJ2-1; TRBD2 is a possible D gene (5 bases). From germline, CDR1 is SGHDN and CDR2 FVKESK. The CDR3 has 16 residues. V gave up 0 bases and J gave up 7 bases, with 16 bases separating them. The chain's CDR3 is CASSQEIDGVRNEQFF. DNA of the CDR3: TGTGCCAGCAGCCAAGAGATCGACGGGGTGAGGAATGAGCAGTTCTTC.

The chain carries TRBV19 and TRBJ2-1; TRBD2 agrees at 10 bases. V was pared by 1 base and J by 6 bases, with 3 bases of the junction left unmatched. Per the germline V gene, CDR1 is LNHDA and CDR2 is SQIVND (reference sequence). The CDR3 length is 15 residues. CDR3 sequence: CASSIVWTSGNEQFF. In nucleotides, the CDR3 is TGTGCCAGTAGTATAGTATGGACTAGCGGCAATGAGCAGTTCTTC.

The chain recombines TRBV29-1 with TRBJ2-5; perhaps TRBD2 as D (6 bases). This CDR3 contains 11 residues. Trimming removed 7 bases at V and 5 bases at J, with 11 bases between. Germline-derived CDR1 and CDR2 are SQVTM and ANQGSEA. CDR3 bases: TGCAGCGCCCTAGGAGGGGAGACCCAGTACTTC. Amino acids: CSALGGETQYF. Using reference TRBV29-1 and TRBJ2-5 for the parts outside the CDR3, the full variable domain is SAVISQKPSRDICQRGTSLTIQCQVDSQVTMMFWYRQQPGQSLTLIATANQGSEATYESGFVIDKFPISRPNLTFSTLTVSNMSPEDSSIYLCSALGGETQYFGPGTRLLVL.

This clone has a handful of counts. The chain recombines TRBV7-3 with TRBJ1-2; 8 bases match TRBD1. This CDR3 is built from 16 residues. Germline assignment: CDR1 SGHTA and CDR2 FQGTGA. Trimming cost V 5 bases and J 5 bases; bases outside gene matches: 13. Here the CDR3 DNA reads TGTGCCAGCAGCCCTGCAGGGGGCGCGTCTCGGTATGGCTACACCTTC. Protein product: CASSPAGGASRYGYTF.

The V call is TRBV28, the J call TRBJ1-5, with D unclear. The CDR3 runs to 16 residues. The germline gives CDR1 MDHEN, CDR2 SYDVKM. V lost 0 bases to trimming and J lost 0 bases, with 9 bases between them. CDR3 sequence: CASSLWTSDSNQPQHF. The CDR3 DNA reads TGTGCCAGCAGTTTATGGACTTCCGATAGCAATCAGCCCCAGCATTTT.

The chain is built from TRBV30 and TRBJ2-6; D may correspond to TRBD1 or TRBD2 (5 bases each). The CDR3 length is 17 residues. Trimming cost V 0 bases and J 0 bases, with 12 bases left between them. CDR1 is GTSNPN and CDR2 is SVGIG in the germline V gene (reference sequence). CDR3 region: CAWSVEGSYSGANVLTF. The CDR3 DNA reads as TGTGCCTGGAGTGTCGAGGGGTCGTACTCTGGGGCCAACGTCCTGACTTTC.

This rearrangement joins TRBV2 to TRBJ2-7, with 7 positions matching TRBD1. The CDR3 contains 14 residues. Germline V CDR1 and CDR2: SNHLY, FYNNEI. J lost 2 bases, V lost 3 bases, and 4 bases had no gene match. CDR3 sequence: CASSDQGVAYEQYF. The CDR3 DNA follows: TGTGCCAGCAGTGACCAGGGGGTAGCCTACGAGCAGTACTTC.

J is TRBJ1-1 and V is TRBV12-3 or TRBV12-4; no clear D. There are 13 residues in the CDR3. V lost 3 bases, J lost 3 bases, and 8 bases lay in between. For the CDR3, the DNA is TGTGCCAGCAGTTTGAATTCGGACACTGAAGCTTTCTTT. It codes for CASSLNSDTEAFF.

V is TRBV18 and J is TRBJ1-3; D is ambiguous. Germline V gene sequence: CDR1 KGHSH, CDR2 LQKENI. The V end was cut by 6 bases, the J end by 2 bases, with 17 bases between. The CDR3 totals 16 residues. DNA for the CDR3: TGTGCCAGCTCCAACGAGGCCCCCGGGGCTGGAAACACCATATATTTT. Its protein product is CASSNEAPGAGNTIYF.